These T cell receptor beta chains were read from a single sample in a study of lung T cells in sarcoidosis with Löfgren's syndrome. TCRdb re-derived calls from the reads in MiXCR, one entry per CDR3 protein. Of about 19,000 distinct CDR3 sequences detected, about 22% appear once; the ten largest clones hold about 3.8%. Sample: CD4+ T cells from PBMCs. The receptor source for this set is a human donor with sarcoidosis (Löfgren's syndrome or another form), or a control subject (not recorded which). Each CDR3 is given with its conserved first and last residue. Each record gives: D gene, V gene, J gene, clone size, CDR3 DNA, CDR3 protein. D genes are given only for firm matches. Expanded clones get a size class; other rows say once, few or many, or leave the size out.

TRBD1	TRBV28	TRBJ2-2	many	TGTGCCAGCAGTTCAACCGGGACAGGGGGCATCGGGGAGCTGTTTTTT	CASSSTGTGGIGELFF
-	TRBV7-2	TRBJ2-5	many	TGTGCCAGCAGCTTCCAAGAGACCCAGTACTTC	CASSFQETQYF
-	TRBV12-3/TRBV12-4	TRBJ2-7	many	TGTGCCAGCACCCCATCCGTCCACTACGAGCAGTACTTC	CASTPSVHYEQYF
-	TRBV28	TRBJ1-1	-	TGTGCCAGCACCCCTCCCCCGACTGGGGTGGCTGAAGCTTTCTTT	CASTPPPTGVAEAFF
TRBD1	TRBV7-7	TRBJ2-1	many	TGTGCCAGCAGCCAGCTGACAGGGGGTGAGCAGTTCTTC	CASSQLTGGEQFF
-	TRBV28	TRBJ2-3	many	TGTGCCAGCGCCCTCAGCCCCCCGGGCCTAGTGACGCAGTATTTT	CASALSPPGLVTQYF
TRBD2	TRBV2	TRBJ2-7	many	TGTGCCAGCAGTGTGACGCAGCGGGGCTACGAGCAGTACTTC	CASSVTQRGYEQYF
TRBD1	TRBV5-1	TRBJ2-5	-	TGCGCCAGCAGCCAAGGGACAGGGGGAAAAGAGACCCAGTACTTC	CASSQGTGGKETQYF
-	TRBV11-2	TRBJ2-3	few	TGTGCCAGCAGCCAACAGGGCCTCACAGATACGCAGTATTTT	CASSQQGLTDTQYF
-	TRBV28	TRBJ2-6	many	TGTGCCAGCAGTCAGACAGGCTCTGGGGCCAACGTCCTGACTTTC	CASSQTGSGANVLTF
-	TRBV28	TRBJ2-7	many	TGTGCCAGCAGTGTAGGAGGGGCGAGCTCCTACGAGCAGTACTTC	CASSVGGASSYEQYF
-	TRBV6-1	TRBJ2-5	medium-sized	TGTGCCAGCAGTTCGGTTTCGGGCAGCCAAGAGACCCAGTACTTC	CASSSVSGSQETQYF
-	TRBV27	TRBJ2-3	few	TGTGCCGGCAGAGTGCAGGAGACCGCGGATACGCAGTATTTT	CAGRVQETADTQYF
-	TRBV5-6	TRBJ1-1	few	TGTGCCAGCAGCTTTAAGGGGCGAACAGAAGCTTTCTTT	CASSFKGRTEAFF
-	TRBV10-1	TRBJ2-7	many	TGCGCCAGCGCGGATTTGCCGGACGAGCAGTACTTC	CASADLPDEQYF
-	TRBV11-2	TRBJ2-7	many	TGTGCCAGCAGCCCCCTATCCCGGACGGGAGTCTACGAGCAGTACTTC	CASSPLSRTGVYEQYF
-	TRBV28	TRBJ2-2	many	TGTGCCAGCAGTTCAGGGAATAGGAACGGGGAGCTGTTTTTT	CASSSGNRNGELFF